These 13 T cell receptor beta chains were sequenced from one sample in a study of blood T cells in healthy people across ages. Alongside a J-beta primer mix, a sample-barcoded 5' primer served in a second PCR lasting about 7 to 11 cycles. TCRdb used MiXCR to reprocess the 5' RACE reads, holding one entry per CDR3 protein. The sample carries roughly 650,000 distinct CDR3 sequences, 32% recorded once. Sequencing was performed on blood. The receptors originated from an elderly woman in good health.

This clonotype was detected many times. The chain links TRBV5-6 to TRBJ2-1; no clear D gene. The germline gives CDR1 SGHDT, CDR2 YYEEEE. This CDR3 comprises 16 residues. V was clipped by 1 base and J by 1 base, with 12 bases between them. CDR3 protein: CASSLNGPRSYNEQFF. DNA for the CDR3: TGTGCCAGCAGCTTGAACGGCCCCAGGTCCTACAATGAGCAGTTCTTC.

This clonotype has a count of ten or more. CDR3 nucleotide sequence: TGTGCCAGCAGTGGGGGGGGTACCAATCAGCCCCAGCATTTT. Translation: CASSGGGTNQPQHF. This sequence joins TRBV6-1 and TRBJ1-5, with a tentative D call TRBD1 (5 bases). This CDR3 is 14 amino acids long. Germline V lookup: CDR1 MNHNS, CDR2 SASEGT. Deletions cut 4 bases from V and 3 bases from J, with 10 bases between.

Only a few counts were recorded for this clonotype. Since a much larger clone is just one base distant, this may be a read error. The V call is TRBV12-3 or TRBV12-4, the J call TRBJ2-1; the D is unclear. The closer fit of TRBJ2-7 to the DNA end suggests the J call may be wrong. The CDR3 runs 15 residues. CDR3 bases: TGTGCCAGCAGTTTAAGGCAGAGCTCCTACAATGAGCAGTACTTC. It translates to CASSLRQSSYNEQYF.

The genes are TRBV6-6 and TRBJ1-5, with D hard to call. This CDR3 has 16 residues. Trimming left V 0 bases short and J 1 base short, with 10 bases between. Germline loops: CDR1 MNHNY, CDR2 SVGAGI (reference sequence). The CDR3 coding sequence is TGTGCCAGCAGTTACTCGGAGACGTCCAGCAATCAGCCCCAGCATTTT. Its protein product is CASSYSETSSNQPQHF.

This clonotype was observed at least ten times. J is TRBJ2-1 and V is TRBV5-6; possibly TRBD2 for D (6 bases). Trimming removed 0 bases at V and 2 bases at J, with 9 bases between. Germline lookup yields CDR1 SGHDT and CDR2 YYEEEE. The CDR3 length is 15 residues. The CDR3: CASSLGGLTYNEQFF. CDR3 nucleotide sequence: TGTGCCAGCAGCTTGGGGGGACTTACCTACAATGAGCAGTTCTTC.

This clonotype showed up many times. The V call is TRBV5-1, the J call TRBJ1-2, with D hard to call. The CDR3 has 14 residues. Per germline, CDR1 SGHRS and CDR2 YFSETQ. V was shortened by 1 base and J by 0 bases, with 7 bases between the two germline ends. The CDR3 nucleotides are TGCGCCAGCAGCTTGAACGGGGCTAACTATGGCTACACCTTC. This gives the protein CASSLNGANYGYTF.

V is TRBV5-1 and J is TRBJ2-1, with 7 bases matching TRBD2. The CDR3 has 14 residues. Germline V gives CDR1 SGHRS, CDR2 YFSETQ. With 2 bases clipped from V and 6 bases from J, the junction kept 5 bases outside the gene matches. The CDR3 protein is CASSFSGLPNEQFF. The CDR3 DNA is TGCGCCAGCAGCTTTTCGGGACTACCCAATGAGCAGTTCTTC.

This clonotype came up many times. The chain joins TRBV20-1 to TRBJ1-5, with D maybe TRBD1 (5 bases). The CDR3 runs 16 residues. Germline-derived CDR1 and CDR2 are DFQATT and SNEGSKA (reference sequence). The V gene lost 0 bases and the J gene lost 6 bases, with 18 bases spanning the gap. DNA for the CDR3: TGCAGTGCTAGAGAAGTCCCGGGGGATAGCGTTCAGCCCCAGCATTTT. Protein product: CSAREVPGDSVQPQHF.

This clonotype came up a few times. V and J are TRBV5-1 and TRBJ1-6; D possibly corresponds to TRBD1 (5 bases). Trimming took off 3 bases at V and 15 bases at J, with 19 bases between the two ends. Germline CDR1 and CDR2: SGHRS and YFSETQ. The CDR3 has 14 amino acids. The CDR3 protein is CASSSRGAHDLLHF. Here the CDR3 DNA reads TGCGCCAGCAGCTCCCGTGGGGCCCACGACCTCCTCCACTTT.

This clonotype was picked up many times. CDR3 coding DNA: TGCGCCAGCAGCTCCGGACGGTTCGAAGAGACCCAGTACTTC. Residues: CASSSGRFEETQYF. V and J are TRBV5-1 and TRBJ2-5; D remains unclear. The CDR3 has 14 residues. The germline CDR1 and CDR2 sequences are SGHRS and YFSETQ. Trimming pared 3 bases from V and 3 bases from J, leaving 12 bases between. The full variable domain, rest sourced from reference TRBV5-1 and TRBJ2-5, is KAGVTQTPRYLIKTRGQQVTLSCSPISGHRSVSWYQQTPGQGLQFLFEYFSETQRNKGNFPGRFSGRQFSNSRSEMNVSTLELGDSALYLCASSSGRFEETQYFGPGTRLLVL.

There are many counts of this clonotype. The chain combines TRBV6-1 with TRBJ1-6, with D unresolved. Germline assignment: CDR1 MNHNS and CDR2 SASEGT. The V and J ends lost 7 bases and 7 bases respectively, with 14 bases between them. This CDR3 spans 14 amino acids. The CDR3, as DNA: TGTGCCAGCACCTTGCTTGGAGTAAATTCACCCCTCCACTTT. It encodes CASTLLGVNSPLHF.

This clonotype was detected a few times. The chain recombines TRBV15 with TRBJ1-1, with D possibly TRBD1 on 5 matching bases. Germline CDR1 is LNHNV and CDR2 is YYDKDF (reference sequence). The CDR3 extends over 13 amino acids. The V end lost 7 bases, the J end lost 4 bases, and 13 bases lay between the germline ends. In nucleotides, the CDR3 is TGTGCCACCACCCAGGGTCGGGGCACTGAAGCTTTCTTT. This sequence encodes CATTQGRGTEAFF.

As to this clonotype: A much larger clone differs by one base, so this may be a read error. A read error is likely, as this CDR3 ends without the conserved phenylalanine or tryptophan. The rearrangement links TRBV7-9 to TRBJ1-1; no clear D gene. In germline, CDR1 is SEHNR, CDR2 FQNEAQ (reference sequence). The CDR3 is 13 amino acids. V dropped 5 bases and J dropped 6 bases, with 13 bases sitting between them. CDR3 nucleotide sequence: TGTGCCAGCAGCCTTCTGCCGGTCCCTGAAGCTTTCTCT. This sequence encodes CASSLLPVPEAFS.